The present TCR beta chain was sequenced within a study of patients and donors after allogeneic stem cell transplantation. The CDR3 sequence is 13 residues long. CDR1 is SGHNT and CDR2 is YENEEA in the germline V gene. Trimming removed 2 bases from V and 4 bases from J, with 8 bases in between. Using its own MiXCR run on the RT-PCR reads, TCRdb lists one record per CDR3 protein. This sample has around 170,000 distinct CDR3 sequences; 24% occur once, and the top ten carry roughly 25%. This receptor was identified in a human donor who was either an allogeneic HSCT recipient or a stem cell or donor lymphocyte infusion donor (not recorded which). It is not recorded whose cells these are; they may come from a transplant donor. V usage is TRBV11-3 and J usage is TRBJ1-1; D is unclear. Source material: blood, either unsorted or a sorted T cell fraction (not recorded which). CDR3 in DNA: TGTGCCAGCAGCTTATGGCTGGGCACTGAAGCTTTCTTT. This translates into CASSLWLGTEAFF.